Following are 32 T cell receptor beta chains from one sample sequenced in a study of T cells in Graves' hyperthyroidism and ophthalmopathy. Authors of the study amplified TCR beta CDR3 regions from RNA transcripts. HTBI primers were the set used in a first-round RT-PCR of the TCR CDR3. From the multiplex PCR reads, TCRdb called clonotypes with MiXCR, one entry per CDR3 protein. The data hold 410,000 or so distinct CDR3 sequences, with roughly 14% observed a single time. Sequenced input: blood. The source of these receptors is a young man with Graves' ophthalmopathy.

This clonotype was seen ten or more times. The rearrangement joins TRBV12-3 or TRBV12-4 to TRBJ2-5, with 13 bases fitting TRBD2. With V trimmed by 4 bases and J by 1 base, 3 bases remained unmatched. This CDR3 has 16 residues. CDR3 loop: CASSWTSGGFQETQYF. CDR3 sequence (DNA): TGTGCCAGCAGTTGGACTAGCGGGGGTTTCCAAGAGACCCAGTACTTC.

This chain uses TRBV5-1 with TRBJ2-2, with 12 bases matching TRBD2. Germline CDR1 SGHRS, CDR2 YFSETQ. J was trimmed by 4 bases and V by 1 base; bases with no gene match: 5. The CDR3 loop spans 17 amino acids. The CDR3 region is CASSLLGLAGSTGELFF. CDR3 in DNA: TGCGCCAGCAGCTTGTTGGGACTAGCGGGTTCCACCGGGGAGCTGTTTTTT.

This rearrangement joins TRBV20-1 to TRBJ2-3, with 11 bases identical to TRBD1. J gave up 3 bases and V 3 bases, and 14 bases lay outside the gene matches. Germline loops: CDR1 DFQATT, CDR2 SNEGSKA (reference sequence). The CDR3 extends over 18 amino acids. The CDR3 protein is CSAREWTFGTGGTDTQYF. DNA of the CDR3: TGCAGTGCTAGGGAATGGACGTTCGGGACAGGGGGAACAGATACGCAGTATTTT.

The chain uses TRBV7-9 and TRBJ2-3, with D perhaps TRBD1 (6 bases). The V gene lost 8 bases and the J gene lost 2 bases, with 14 bases spanning the gap. Germline V gene sequence: CDR1 SEHNR, CDR2 FQNEAQ (reference sequence). The CDR3 spans 14 residues. The CDR3 loop is CASGPGQTTDTQYF. CDR3 nucleotides: TGTGCCAGCGGCCCCGGACAGACCACAGATACGCAGTATTTT.

This clonotype was seen repeatedly, ten times or more. The rearrangement joins TRBV7-9 to TRBJ2-1, with unresolved D. Germline CDR1 SEHNR, CDR2 FQNEAQ (reference sequence). The CDR3 covers 14 residues. V was pared by 0 bases and J by 6 bases, with 9 bases between. In DNA form, the CDR3 reads TGTGCCAGCAGCTTAGCGGCCCAGATCAATGAGCAGTTCTTC. It encodes CASSLAAQINEQFF.

This clonotype was seen many times. The chain uses TRBV11-2 and TRBJ1-1; no firm D call. The germline V gene has CDR1 SGHAT and CDR2 FQNNGV. The V and J ends lost 2 bases and 0 bases respectively, with 7 bases between them. The length of the CDR3 is 14 residues. CDR3 sequence reads: CASSLQSLNTEAFF. The CDR3 DNA is TGTGCCAGCAGCTTACAATCGCTGAACACTGAAGCTTTCTTT.

The V and J genes are TRBV6-5 and TRBJ2-3, with D perhaps TRBD1 or TRBD2 (6 bases each). The germline gives CDR1 MNHEY, CDR2 SVGAGI. Trimming removed 2 bases at V and 6 bases at J, with 15 bases between. The CDR3 has 15 amino acids. The CDR3 reads CASSYPIGGTDTQYF. The DNA of the CDR3 is TGTGCCAGCAGTTACCCCATAGGGGGGACGGATACGCAGTATTTT.

With respect to this clonotype: A much larger clone is a single base away; this may be a read error. For the CDR3, the DNA is TGTGCCAGCAGTCCCGCCAGCATGAACGCTGAAGCTTTCTTT. It translates to CASSPASMNAEAFF. The chain has TRBV6-1 and TRBJ1-1, with D uncertain. Germline-derived CDR1 and CDR2 are MNHNS and SASEGT. The CDR3 runs to 14 residues.

A few counts support this clonotype. The rearrangement links TRBV30 to TRBJ1-3; D is uncertain. The CDR3 loop spans 12 amino acids. V lost 0 bases and J 4 bases, leaving 4 bases between the germline ends. Germline CDR1 and CDR2: GTSNPN and SVGIG (reference sequence). The CDR3 DNA is TGTGCCTGGAGTGTGTGGGGAAACACCATATATTTT. It specifies CAWSVWGNTIYF.

As to this clonotype: A much larger clone lies a single base off, so this may be a read error. The genes are TRBV11-2 and TRBJ2-1; a weak D match, TRBD2 (5 bases). The CDR3 covers 18 residues. CDR1 and CDR2 from the germline V gene are SGHAT and FQNNGV. V was cut by 5 bases and J by 0 bases, with 20 bases left in between. As DNA, the CDR3 is TGTGCCAGCAGCCGCTGCGTGTGGGGAACTAGCTCCTACAATGAGCAGTTCTTC. It codes for CASSRCVWGTSSYNEQFF.

As concerns this clonotype: It may be a read error: a sequence one base away is much more abundant. This rearrangement joins TRBV27 to TRBJ1-2; D possibly corresponds to TRBD1 (5 bases). V lost 3 bases and J 7 bases, leaving 18 bases between the germline ends. The germline gives CDR1 MNHEY, CDR2 SMNVEV (reference sequence). The CDR3 totals 15 residues. CDR3 protein: CASSFVTSGGGGYTF. CDR3 nucleotides: TGTGCCAGCAGTTTCGTCACATCGGGGGGAGGTGGCTACACCTTC.

This clonotype was observed many times. The chain links TRBV5-1 to TRBJ1-2; TRBD1 matches at 10 bases. Germline values: CDR1 SGHRS, CDR2 YFSETQ. Unmatched junction bases numbered 7, after V lost 3 bases and J lost 5 bases. This CDR3 is built from 15 residues. CDR3 bases: TGCGCCAGCAGCTCCCGGACAGGGGGAACATATGGCTACACCTTC. Protein: CASSSRTGGTYGYTF. The whole variable domain, remainder taken from reference TRBV5-1 and TRBJ1-2, is KAGVTQTPRYLIKTRGQQVTLSCSPISGHRSVSWYQQTPGQGLQFLFEYFSETQRNKGNFPGRFSGRQFSNSRSEMNVSTLELGDSALYLCASSSRTGGTYGYTFGSGTRLTVV.

This clonotype has a handful of counts. The chain has TRBV19 and TRBJ2-5; 10 positions agree with TRBD1. The V gene end was trimmed by 5 bases and the J gene end by 3 bases; junction bases not matched to a gene: 6. The germline V gene encodes CDR1 LNHDA and CDR2 SQIVND (reference sequence). This CDR3 region has 15 residues. The CDR3 here is CASSARTGGKETQYF. The CDR3 coding sequence is TGTGCCAGTAGTGCCCGGACAGGGGGTAAAGAGACCCAGTACTTC.

The table lists this clonotype with a few counts. This chain connects TRBV27 to TRBJ1-6, with no clear D. Germline CDR1 and CDR2: MNHEY and SMNVEV (reference sequence). Trimming removed 5 bases at V and 10 bases at J, with 15 bases between. The CDR3 has 14 amino acids. CDR3 nucleotide sequence: TGTGCCAGCAGTCCCTACAAGCGGGGATCACCCCTCCACTTT. This gives the protein CASSPYKRGSPLHF.

The sample holds a few counts of this clonotype. This may be a read error: a much more frequent sequence differs by one nucleotide. The chain links TRBV2 to TRBJ2-7; 12 bases align to TRBD1. From germline, CDR1 is SNHLY and CDR2 FYNNEI. This CDR3 has 13 amino acids. CDR3 DNA: TGTACCAGGAGGGACAGGGGGCTCGGCGAGCAGTACTTC. This translates into CTRRDRGLGEQYF.

This clonotype was seen a handful of times. The CDR3 bases are TGCGCCAGCAGCCCGAACAGGGTGGGCTACGCTAATGAAAAACTGTTTTTT. Its translation is CASSPNRVGYANEKLFF. The chain uses TRBV4-1 and TRBJ1-4, with TRBD1 as a possible D gene (6 bases). This CDR3 is built from 17 residues. V was shortened by 4 bases and J by 3 bases, with 18 bases between the two germline ends. Germline CDR1 MGHRA, CDR2 YSYEKL.

This clonotype was recorded at least ten times. The J gene is TRBJ2-1, the V gene TRBV20-1; 7 positions match TRBD2. Germline V gene lookup returns CDR1 DFQATT and CDR2 SNEGSKA (reference sequence). V dropped 5 bases and J dropped 10; count of bases not matched to a gene: 17. This CDR3 is built from 15 residues. Written as DNA, the CDR3 is TGCAGTGCTTTTGTGGGACTAACGGGTCTAGGCGAGCAGTTCTTC. The encoded protein is CSAFVGLTGLGEQFF.

The V gene is TRBV29-1, the J gene TRBJ1-3; D perhaps matches TRBD1 (5 bases). The germline V gene encodes CDR1 SQVTM and CDR2 ANQGSEA. The V and J ends lost 7 bases and 2 bases respectively, with 24 bases between them. The CDR3 spans 17 residues. CDR3 sequence reads: CSAEGASYPSPGNTIYF. The DNA of the CDR3 is TGCAGCGCCGAAGGGGCCTCCTACCCTTCCCCTGGAAACACCATATATTTT.

This clonotype was counted ten times or more. V and J are TRBV7-6 and TRBJ2-3; D perhaps matches TRBD1 (6 bases). With 3 bases removed from V and 4 bases from J, the gap between germline ends came to 11 bases. The CDR3 runs 14 residues. Looked up from germline, CDR1 is SGHVS and CDR2 is FNYEAQ. The CDR3 sequence: CASSFKQGPDTQYF. The CDR3 DNA is TGTGCCAGCAGCTTTAAACAGGGTCCAGATACGCAGTATTTT.

This chain joins TRBV24-1 and TRBJ2-5, with no clear D. The V gene lost 0 bases and the J gene lost 0 bases, with 10 bases spanning the gap. Germline-derived CDR1 and CDR2 are KGHDR and SFDVKD. CDR3 length equals 16 residues. The CDR3 loop reads CATSDLNRSYQETQYF. The CDR3 DNA reads as TGTGCCACCAGTGATTTGAACAGATCGTACCAAGAGACCCAGTACTTC.

There are many counts of this clonotype. The J gene is TRBJ2-1, the V gene TRBV24-1; D ambiguous. The CDR3 has 13 amino acids. Trimming took 3 bases from V and 7 from J, leaving 9 bases between them. CDR1 and CDR2 from the germline V gene are KGHDR and SFDVKD. The CDR3, as DNA: TGTGCCACCAGTGATGTGATAGCTAATGAGCAGTTCTTC. It is translated as CATSDVIANEQFF.

This clonotype was detected ten times or more. The rearrangement joins TRBV2 to TRBJ1-6; TRBD1 aligns across 9 bases. V gave up 9 bases and J gave up 7 bases; unmatched junction bases: 7. CDR1 is SNHLY, CDR2 FYNNEI, per germline. CDR3 size: 14 residues. The CDR3 region is CARGEGQGNSPLHF. CDR3 sequence (DNA): TGTGCCAGAGGAGAGGGACAGGGCAATTCACCCCTCCACTTT.

This clonotype occurred many times. The CDR3 DNA follows: TGTGCCAGCAGCTTGGGGCCGGGAGTTGGCGGTGAGCAGTTCTTC. Its translation: CASSLGPGVGGEQFF. The chain is built from TRBV7-9 and TRBJ2-1, with D possibly TRBD2 on 6 matching bases. CDR1 is SEHNR and CDR2 is FQNEAQ in the germline V gene (reference sequence). This CDR3 contains 15 residues. The V gene lost 3 bases and the J gene lost 9 bases, with 18 bases spanning the gap.

The gene calls are TRBV15 and TRBJ2-7; 12 bases fit TRBD2. Per germline, CDR1 LNHNV and CDR2 YYDKDF (reference sequence). After removal of 11 bases from V and 5 bases from J, the junction contained 10 bases not matched to a gene. This CDR3 contains 14 residues. The CDR3 spells CASGTSGPLDEQYF. Written as DNA, the CDR3 is TGTGCCTCAGGGACTAGCGGGCCTCTCGACGAGCAGTACTTC. Using reference TRBV15 and TRBJ2-7 for the parts outside the CDR3, the full variable domain is DAMVIQNPRYQVTQFGKPVTLSCSQTLNHNVMYWYQQKSSQAPKLLFHYYDKDFNNEADTPDNFQSRRPNTSFCFLDIRSPGLGDTAMYLCASGTSGPLDEQYFGPGTRLTVT.

V and J are TRBV9 and TRBJ1-2, with 7 bases aligning to TRBD1. Trimming at V came to 3 bases and at J to 4 bases, leaving 3 bases not matched to a gene. CDR3 length: 13 amino acids. Germline values: CDR1 SGDLS, CDR2 YYNGEE. CDR3 DNA sequence: TGTGCCAGCAGCGGACAGGGATCCTATGGCTACACCTTC. Protein: CASSGQGSYGYTF. Variable domain in full (rest from reference TRBV9 and TRBJ1-2): DSGVTQTPKHLITATGQRVTLRCSPRSGDLSVYWYQQSLDQGLQFLIQYYNGEERAKGNILERFSAQQFPDLHSELNLSSLELGDSALYFCASSGQGSYGYTFGSGTRLTVV.

This clonotype showed up just once. The chain is built from TRBV10-3 and TRBJ2-3, with D unresolved. The ends were cut back, 3 bases at V and 6 bases at J, with 10 bases in the middle. The CDR3 length is 13 residues. Germline assignment: CDR1 ENHRY and CDR2 SYGVKD. The CDR3 loop reads CAISEGLPDTQYF. The CDR3 nucleotides are TGTGCCATCAGTGAAGGTCTTCCGGATACGCAGTATTTT.

The V gene is TRBV2, the J gene TRBJ2-7, with 9 nucleotides matching TRBD2. In germline, CDR1 is SNHLY, CDR2 FYNNEI. This CDR3 is built from 12 residues. The V gene end was trimmed by 10 bases and the J gene end by 3 bases; junction bases not matched to a gene: 4. The CDR3 loop reads CAILAGSYEQYF. CDR3 nucleotides: TGTGCCATCCTAGCGGGAAGCTACGAGCAGTACTTC.

This clonotype was seen only a few times. The CDR3 DNA reads TGTGCCAGCAGCCCCATGATCGATGATCAGCCCCAGCATTTT. Protein: CASSPMIDDQPQHF. This chain uses TRBV9 with TRBJ1-5; D ambiguous. V lost 4 bases and J 5 bases, leaving 13 bases between the germline ends. Per the germline V gene, CDR1 is SGDLS and CDR2 is YYNGEE. The CDR3 contains 14 residues.

In its sample, this clonotype was seen many times. J is TRBJ1-2 and V is TRBV7-9; TRBD1 is a possible D gene (6 bases). Germline CDR1 and CDR2: SEHNR and FQNEAQ (reference sequence). The CDR3 runs 16 residues. V dropped 8 bases and J dropped 0 bases, with 19 bases sitting between them. The CDR3 is CASGEQRTVANYGYTF. CDR3 nucleotide sequence: TGTGCCAGCGGGGAACAAAGGACAGTAGCTAACTATGGCTACACCTTC. Full variable domain (rest looked up from reference TRBV7-9 and TRBJ1-2): DTGVSQNPRHKITKRGQNVTFRCDPISEHNRLYWYRQTLGQGPEFLTYFQNEAQLEKSRLLSDRFSAERPKGSFSTLEIQRTEQGDSAMYLCASGEQRTVANYGYTFGSGTRLTVV.

In its sample, this clonotype was seen a few times. This chain joins TRBV6-5 and TRBJ1-2, with no clear D. CDR1 is MNHEY, CDR2 SVGAGI, per germline. CDR3 length: 13 residues. V lost 0 bases and J lost 4, with 6 bases in between. CDR3 in amino acids: CASSYSEFYGYTF. CDR3 coding DNA: TGTGCCAGCAGTTACTCGGAATTCTATGGCTACACCTTC.

This clonotype has at least ten counts. V gene TRBV6-1 combines with J gene TRBJ2-2; 8 bases line up with TRBD2. The CDR3 is 15 residues long. With 7 bases clipped from V and 2 bases from J, the junction kept 6 bases outside the gene matches. The germline V gene has CDR1 MNHNS and CDR2 SASEGT. The chain's CDR3 is CASTPAGANTGELFF. CDR3 DNA: TGTGCCAGCACACCAGCGGGGGCCAACACCGGGGAGCTGTTTTTT.

Many counts were recorded for this clonotype. The J gene is TRBJ2-3, the V gene TRBV7-6, with TRBD2 matching over 16 bases. After removal of 5 bases from V and 6 bases from J, the junction contained 8 bases not matched to a gene. There are 17 residues in the CDR3. The germline gives CDR1 SGHVS, CDR2 FNYEAQ. CDR3 DNA: TGTGCCAGCAGCAAAGGGACTAGCGGGGGGGCCAGGGATACGCAGTATTTT. It is translated as CASSKGTSGGARDTQYF. Complete variable domain (other parts from reference TRBV7-6 and TRBJ2-3): GAGVSQSPRYKVTKRGQDVALRCDPISGHVSLYWYRQALGQGPEFLTYFNYEAQQDKSGLPNDRFSAERPEGSISTLTIQRTEQRDSAMYRCASSKGTSGGARDTQYFGPGTRLTVL.